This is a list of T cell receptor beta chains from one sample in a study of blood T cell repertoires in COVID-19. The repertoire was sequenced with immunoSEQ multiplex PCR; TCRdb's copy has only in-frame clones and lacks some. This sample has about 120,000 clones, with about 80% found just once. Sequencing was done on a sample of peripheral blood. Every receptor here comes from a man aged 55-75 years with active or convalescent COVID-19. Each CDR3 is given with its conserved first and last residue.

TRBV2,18,CASHNADGGGTNTGELFF
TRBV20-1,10,CSALREEQFF
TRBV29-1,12,CSVGGTAYGYTF
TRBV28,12,CASRINNSPLHF
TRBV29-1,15,CSGSLAPRSYNEQFF
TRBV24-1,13,CAASRGGTDTQYF
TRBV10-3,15,CAISEPRDSNEKLFF
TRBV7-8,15,CASSLLTSRTDTQYF
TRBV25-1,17,CASSGQGWKEGQNIQYF
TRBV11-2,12,CASSFLVADQFF
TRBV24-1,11,CATALYNEQFF
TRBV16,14,CASSRRDQEEKLFF
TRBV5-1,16,CASSSGMGQPNTEAFF
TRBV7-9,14,CASSSSNQGDEQFF
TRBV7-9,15,CASGGTSGSTGELFF
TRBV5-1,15,CASSSDGTGHQPQHF
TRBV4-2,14,CASSQEGAESTQYF
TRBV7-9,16,CASSPRLAGQVGNQFF
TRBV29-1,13,CSVGRGVGYEQYF
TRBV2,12,CASSAASYEQYF
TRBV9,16,CASSVASGSAYNEQFF
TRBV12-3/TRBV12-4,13,CASTGDYTDTQYF
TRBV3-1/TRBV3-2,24,CASSQDRELSKQGPKKDSNQPQHF
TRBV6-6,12,CASRRGDHEQYF
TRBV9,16,CASSPPTGGNYNEQFF
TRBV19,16,CASSVKGRGLVTEAFF
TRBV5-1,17,CASSVGLAGGRADTQYF
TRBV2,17,CASSGSETGGSGNEQFF
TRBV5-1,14,CASSLDNSPTEAFF
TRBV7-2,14,CASSLRQGTYEQYF
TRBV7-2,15,CASSAGPASSYEQYF
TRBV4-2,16,CASSPSRTATNEKLFF
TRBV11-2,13,CASSVVRDNEQFF
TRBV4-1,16,CASSQQGWVTNEKLFF
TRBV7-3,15,CASSSQAGEVDTQYF
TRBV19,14,CASSIEGRHDTQYF
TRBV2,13,CASRRTFYNEQFF
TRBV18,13,CASSPDRVYEQYF
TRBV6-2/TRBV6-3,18,CASSSSGLAGGITDTQYF
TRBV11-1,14,CASSPGTGVHEQYF
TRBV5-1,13,CASRASLYNEQFF
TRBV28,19,CASSPFGREGKWSNQPQHF
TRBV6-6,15,CASSYSGQWNQPQHF